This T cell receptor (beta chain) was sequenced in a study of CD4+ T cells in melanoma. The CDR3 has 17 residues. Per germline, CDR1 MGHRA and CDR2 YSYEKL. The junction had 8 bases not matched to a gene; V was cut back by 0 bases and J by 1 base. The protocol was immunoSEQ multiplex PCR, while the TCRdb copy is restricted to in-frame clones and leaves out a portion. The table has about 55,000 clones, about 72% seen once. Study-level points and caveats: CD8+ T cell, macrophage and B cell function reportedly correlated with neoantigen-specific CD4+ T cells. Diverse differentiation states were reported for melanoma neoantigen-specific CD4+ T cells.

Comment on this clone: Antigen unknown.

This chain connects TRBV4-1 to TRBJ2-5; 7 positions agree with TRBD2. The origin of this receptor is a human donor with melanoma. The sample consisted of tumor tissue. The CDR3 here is CASSQDPSGASQETQYF. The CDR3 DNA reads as TGCGCCAGCAGCCAAGATCCCAGCGGGGCTTCCCAAGAGACCCAGTACTTC.